This passage covers 8 T cell receptor beta chains from one sample sequenced in a study of response to subunit inactivated influenza vaccine. TCRdb called the RT-PCR reads again in MiXCR, with one record for every CDR3 protein. The profile shows about 700,000 distinct CDR3 sequences, 14% of them singletons. The starting material was PBMCs from blood, obtained around 14 days before vaccination. These receptors originate from a man between 45 and 60 years old who received an inactivated influenza vaccine.

The sample holds a few counts of this clonotype. The rearrangement links TRBV7-6 to TRBJ2-1, with 10 nucleotides matching TRBD2. Per the germline V gene, CDR1 is SGHVS and CDR2 is FNYEAQ. The trim removed 2 bases at V and 0 bases at J, leaving 4 bases unmatched. This CDR3 is built from 17 residues. CDR3 in amino acids: CASSLSASGSSYNEQFF. The CDR3 nucleotides are TGTGCCAGCAGCTTAAGCGCTAGCGGGAGCTCCTACAATGAGCAGTTCTTC.

The chain carries TRBV7-2 and TRBJ2-1; the match to TRBD2 covers 10 bases. With 6 bases clipped from V and 3 bases from J, the junction kept 8 bases outside the gene matches. CDR3 length equals 16 residues. The germline CDR1 and CDR2 sequences are SGHTA and FQGNSA. The CDR3 DNA follows: TGTGCCAGCAGTGACCCGGGACTAGCGATCTACAATGAGCAGTTCTTC. This codes for CASSDPGLAIYNEQFF.

This clonotype was counted a few times. This chain uses TRBV9 with TRBJ2-3; D uncertain. The CDR3 totals 12 residues. V lost 0 bases and J 6 bases, leaving 5 bases between the germline ends. From germline, CDR1 is SGDLS and CDR2 YYNGEE. CDR3 protein: CASSVEKDTQYF. In DNA, the CDR3 is TGTGCCAGCAGCGTAGAAAAGGATACGCAGTATTTT.

The gene calls are TRBV2 and TRBJ2-7; D not resolved. Germline loops: CDR1 SNHLY, CDR2 FYNNEI. Trimming took off 2 bases at V and 0 bases at J, with 8 bases between the two ends. This CDR3 has 14 amino acids. The CDR3: CASSEMRSSYEQYF. The CDR3 region has the DNA TGTGCCAGCAGTGAAATGCGGAGCTCCTACGAGCAGTACTTC.

The chain joins TRBV3-1 to TRBJ2-5, with D unresolved. Trimming left V 1 base short and J 5 bases short, with 5 bases between. This CDR3 comprises 12 residues. The germline V gene has CDR1 LGHDT and CDR2 YNNKEL (reference sequence). The CDR3 protein is CASSQVAETQYF. CDR3 sequence (DNA): TGTGCCAGCAGCCAAGTGGCGGAGACCCAGTACTTC.

This clonotype was counted ten times or more. V usage is TRBV20-1 and J usage is TRBJ2-3, with D tentatively TRBD1 or TRBD2 (5 bases each). Trimming pared 3 bases from V and 2 bases from J, leaving 12 bases between. The germline V gene encodes CDR1 DFQATT and CDR2 SNEGSKA (reference sequence). The CDR3 is 14 amino acids. Here the CDR3 reads CSASRDAFTDTQYF. The DNA of the CDR3 is TGCAGTGCTAGCCGGGACGCCTTCACAGATACGCAGTATTTT.

This clonotype was seen only a few times. At one boundary the junction diverges from the germline segment, which might be a read error. The V gene is TRBV12-3 or TRBV12-4, the J gene TRBJ1-4; D not certain. The CDR3 sequence is 15 residues long. The CDR3 spells CASRLDREANEKLFF. CDR3 bases: TGTGCCAGCAGATTAGACCGAGAGGCTAATGAAAAACTGTTTTTT.

The V call is TRBV14, the J call TRBJ1-2; 9 nucleotides agree with TRBD1. Germline loops: CDR1 SGHDN, CDR2 FVKESK. J lost 8 bases, V lost 4 bases, and 8 bases had no gene match. This CDR3 is 14 amino acids long. CDR3 residues: CASSPPGQGRGYTF. The CDR3 DNA reads as TGTGCCAGCAGCCCTCCGGGACAGGGTCGAGGCTACACCTTC.